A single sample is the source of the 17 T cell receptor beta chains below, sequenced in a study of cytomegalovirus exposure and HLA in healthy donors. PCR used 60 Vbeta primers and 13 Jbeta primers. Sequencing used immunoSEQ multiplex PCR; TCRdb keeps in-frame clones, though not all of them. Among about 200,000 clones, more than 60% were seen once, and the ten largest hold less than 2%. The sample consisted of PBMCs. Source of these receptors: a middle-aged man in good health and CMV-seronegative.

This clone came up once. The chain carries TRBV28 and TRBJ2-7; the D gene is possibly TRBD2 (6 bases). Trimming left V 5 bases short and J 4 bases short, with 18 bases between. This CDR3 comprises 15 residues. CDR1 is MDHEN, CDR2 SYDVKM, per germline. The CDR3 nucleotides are TGTGCCAGCAGTCTCCCCCGGGGTAGCGGATACGAGCAGTACTTC. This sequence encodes CASSLPRGSGYEQYF.

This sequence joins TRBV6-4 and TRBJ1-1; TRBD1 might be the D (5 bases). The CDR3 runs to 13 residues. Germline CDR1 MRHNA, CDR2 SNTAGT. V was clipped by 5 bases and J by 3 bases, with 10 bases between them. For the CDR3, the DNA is TGTGCCAGCAGTTTAGACAGTTACACTGAAGCTTTCTTT. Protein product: CASSLDSYTEAFF.

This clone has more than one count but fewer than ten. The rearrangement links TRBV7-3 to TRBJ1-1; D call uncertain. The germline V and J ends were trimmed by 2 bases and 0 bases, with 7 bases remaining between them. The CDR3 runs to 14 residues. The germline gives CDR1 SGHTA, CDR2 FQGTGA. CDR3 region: CASSLGPMNTEAFF. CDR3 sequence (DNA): TGTGCCAGCAGCTTAGGGCCGATGAACACTGAAGCTTTCTTT.

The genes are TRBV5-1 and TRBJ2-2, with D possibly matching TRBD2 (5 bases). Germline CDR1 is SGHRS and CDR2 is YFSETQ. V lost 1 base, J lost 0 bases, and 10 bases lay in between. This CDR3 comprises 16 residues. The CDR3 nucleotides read TGCGCCAGCAGCTTGTGGGCGGGTACGAACACCGGGGAGCTGTTTTTT. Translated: CASSLWAGTNTGELFF.

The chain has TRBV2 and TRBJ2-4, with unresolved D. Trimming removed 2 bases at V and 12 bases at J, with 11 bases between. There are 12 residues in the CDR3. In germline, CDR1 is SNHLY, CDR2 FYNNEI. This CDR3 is CASSETEPDQYF. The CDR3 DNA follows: TGTGCCAGCAGTGAAACGGAGCCCGATCAGTACTTC.

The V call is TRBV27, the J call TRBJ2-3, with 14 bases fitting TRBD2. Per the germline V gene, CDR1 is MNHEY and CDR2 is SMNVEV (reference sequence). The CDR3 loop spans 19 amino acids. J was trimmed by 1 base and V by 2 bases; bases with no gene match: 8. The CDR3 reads CASSLGRGTSGSRTDTQYF. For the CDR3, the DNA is TGTGCCAGCAGTTTAGGGCGCGGGACTAGCGGGAGCCGCACAGATACGCAGTATTTT.

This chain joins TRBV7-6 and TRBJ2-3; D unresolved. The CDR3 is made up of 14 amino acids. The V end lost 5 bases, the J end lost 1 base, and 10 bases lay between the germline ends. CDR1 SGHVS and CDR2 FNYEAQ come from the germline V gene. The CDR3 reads CASSPLVGTDTQYF. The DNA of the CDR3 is TGTGCCAGCAGCCCCCTAGTTGGCACAGATACGCAGTATTTT.

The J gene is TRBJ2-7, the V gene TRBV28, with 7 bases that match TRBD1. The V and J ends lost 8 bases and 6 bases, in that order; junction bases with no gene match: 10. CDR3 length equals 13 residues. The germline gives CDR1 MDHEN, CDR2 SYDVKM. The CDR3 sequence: CASGDNRGSEQYF. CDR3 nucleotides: TGTGCCAGCGGTGATAACAGGGGTTCCGAGCAGTACTTC.

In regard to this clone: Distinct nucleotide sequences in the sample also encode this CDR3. CDR3 sequence (DNA): TGCAGCGTGGGACTAGCGGGAGGGCAAGAGACCCAGTACTTC. Amino acids: CSVGLAGGQETQYF. V and J are TRBV29-1 and TRBJ2-5; 16 bases are a match to TRBD2. With 6 bases clipped from V and 2 bases from J, the junction kept 0 bases outside the gene matches. Looked up from germline, CDR1 is SQVTM and CDR2 is ANQGSEA. The CDR3 is 14 amino acids.

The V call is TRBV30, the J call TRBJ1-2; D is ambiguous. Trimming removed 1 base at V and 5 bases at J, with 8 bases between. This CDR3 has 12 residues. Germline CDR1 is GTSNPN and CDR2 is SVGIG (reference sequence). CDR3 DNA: TGTGCCTGGAGTGGAGGGAATTATGGCTACACCTTC. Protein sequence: CAWSGGNYGYTF.

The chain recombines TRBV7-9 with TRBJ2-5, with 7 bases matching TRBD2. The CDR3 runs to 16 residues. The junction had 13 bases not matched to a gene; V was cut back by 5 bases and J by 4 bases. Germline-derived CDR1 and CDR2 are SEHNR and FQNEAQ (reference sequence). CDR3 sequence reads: CASSLDILAARETQYF. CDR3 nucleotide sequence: TGTGCCAGCAGCCTTGATATTCTAGCGGCCCGAGAGACCCAGTACTTC.

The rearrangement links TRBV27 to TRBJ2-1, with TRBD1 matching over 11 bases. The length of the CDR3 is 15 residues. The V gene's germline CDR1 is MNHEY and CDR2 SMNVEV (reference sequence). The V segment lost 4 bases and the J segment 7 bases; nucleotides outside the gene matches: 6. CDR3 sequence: CASSSDRGLWNEQFF. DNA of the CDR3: TGTGCCAGCAGTTCGGACAGGGGGCTTTGGAATGAGCAGTTCTTC.

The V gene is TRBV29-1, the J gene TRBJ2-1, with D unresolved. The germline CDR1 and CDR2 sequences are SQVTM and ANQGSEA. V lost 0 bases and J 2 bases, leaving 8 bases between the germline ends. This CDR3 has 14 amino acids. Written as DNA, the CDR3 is TGCAGCGTTGAAGACCTGGGCGCCTACAATGAGCAGTTCTTC. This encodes CSVEDLGAYNEQFF.

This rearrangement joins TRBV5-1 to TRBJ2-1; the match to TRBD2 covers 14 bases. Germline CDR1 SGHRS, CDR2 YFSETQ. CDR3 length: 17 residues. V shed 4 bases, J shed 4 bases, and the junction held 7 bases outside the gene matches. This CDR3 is CASSTGTSGSYYNEQFF. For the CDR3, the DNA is TGCGCCAGCAGCACGGGGACTAGCGGGAGTTATTACAATGAGCAGTTCTTC.

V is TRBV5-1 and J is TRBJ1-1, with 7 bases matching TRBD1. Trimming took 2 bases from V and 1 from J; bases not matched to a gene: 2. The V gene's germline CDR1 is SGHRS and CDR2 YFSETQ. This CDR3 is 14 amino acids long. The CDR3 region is CASSFRTGNTEAFF. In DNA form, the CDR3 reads TGCGCCAGCAGCTTTAGGACAGGGAACACTGAAGCTTTCTTT.

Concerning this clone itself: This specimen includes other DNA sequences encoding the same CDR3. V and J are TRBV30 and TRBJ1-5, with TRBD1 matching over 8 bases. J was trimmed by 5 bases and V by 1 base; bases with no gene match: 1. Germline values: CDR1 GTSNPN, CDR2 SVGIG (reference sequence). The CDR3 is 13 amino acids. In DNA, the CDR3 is TGTGCCTGGAGTGACAGGGGGGATCAGCCCCAGCATTTT. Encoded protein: CAWSDRGDQPQHF.

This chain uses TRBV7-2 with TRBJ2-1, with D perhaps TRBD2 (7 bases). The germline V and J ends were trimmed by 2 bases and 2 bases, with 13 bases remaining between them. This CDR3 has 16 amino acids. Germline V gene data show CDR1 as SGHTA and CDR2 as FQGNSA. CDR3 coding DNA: TGTGCCAGCAGCTTAACCGGGGAGGGGGCCTACAATGAGCAGTTCTTC. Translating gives CASSLTGEGAYNEQFF.